This TCR beta chain was captured by sequencing in a study of T cells in Graves' hyperthyroidism and ophthalmopathy. Study-wide points: The model identified upcoming ophthalmopathy a median approximately 6.4 months ahead of onset.

Amplification targeted TCR beta CDR3 regions from RNA transcripts. With the HTBI primer set, the TCR CDR3 went through a first round of RT-PCR. TCRdb independently ran MiXCR on the multiplex PCR reads; one entry per CDR3 protein. The sample includes about 360,000 distinct CDR3 sequences, roughly 13% of them seen just once. Germline CDR1 reads MDHEN; CDR2 reads SYDVKM. This CDR3 has 14 residues. The ends lost 6 bases at V and 8 bases at J; junction bases unmatched: 11. This clonotype was observed at least ten times. Its antigen is undetermined. This clonotype was sampled from a man under 40 with Graves' hyperthyroidism that later progressed to Graves' ophthalmopathy. The genes are TRBV28 and TRBJ1-1; TRBD1 matches 8 bases. The sample comprised blood. The CDR3 loop is CASRPDRVIDEAFF. DNA for the CDR3: TGTGCCAGCAGGCCGGACAGGGTGATCGACGAAGCTTTCTTT.